The clone carrying this TCR beta chain was picked up a small number of times. In the authors' workflow: Cell counts per sample came from amplifying reference gene primers. Libraries were prepared by immunoSEQ multiplex PCR; TCRdb keeps only in-frame clonotypes and omits some of them. Clone size and V and J calls were adopted from that table, with D and trimming inferred from the DNA. The sample consists of approximately 210,000 clones, around four fifths of them appearing once. The V and J ends lost 3 bases and 6 bases respectively, with 9 bases between them. The CDR3 is 11 residues long. Germline lookup yields CDR1 DFQATT and CDR2 SNEGSKA (reference sequence). This sample was taken from a study of blood T cell repertoires in COVID-19. Whole-study context: Acute-phase and convalescent COVID-19 samples originated in the United States, Italy and Spain. Sources were T cells, B-cell-depleted T cells, or PBMCs; the material itself was cDNA or gDNA.

Sequences were obtained from peripheral blood. V is TRBV20-1 and J is TRBJ2-7; the D is unclear. This sequence originates from a woman between 45 and 65 years old with acute or convalescent COVID-19. The CDR3 loop reads CSASYGREQYF. DNA of the CDR3: TGCAGTGCTAGTTATGGGCGCGAGCAGTACTTC.